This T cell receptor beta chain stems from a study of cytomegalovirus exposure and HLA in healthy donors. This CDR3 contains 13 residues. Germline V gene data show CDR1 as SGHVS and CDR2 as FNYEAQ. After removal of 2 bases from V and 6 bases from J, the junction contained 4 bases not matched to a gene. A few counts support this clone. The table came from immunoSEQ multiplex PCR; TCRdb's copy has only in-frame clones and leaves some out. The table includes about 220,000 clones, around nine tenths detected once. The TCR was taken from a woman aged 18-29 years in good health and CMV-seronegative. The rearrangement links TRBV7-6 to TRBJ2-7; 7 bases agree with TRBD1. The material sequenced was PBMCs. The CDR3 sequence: CASSLPEGAEQYF. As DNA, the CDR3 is TGTGCCAGCAGCTTACCTGAGGGGGCCGAGCAGTACTTC.